A single sample is the source of the 8 T cell receptor beta chains below, sequenced in a study of T cells expressing NK-cell markers. TCRdb re-called the 5' RACE reads; every CDR3 protein appears as one record, without DNA. The specimen's table records over 350,000 distinct CDR3 sequences. The sample taken for sequencing was blood T cells: a sorted CD56 or NKG2C T cell subset, CD4+ or CD8+ T cells, or bulk PBMC T cells (not recorded which). The receptors here all came from a woman aged 50 to 60 in good health.

The V call is TRBV20-1, the J call TRBJ2-3; with no DNA, the TCRdb D assignment of TRBD2 cannot be verified. Germline V gene data show CDR1 as DFQATT and CDR2 as SNEGSKA (reference sequence). CDR3 size: 15 residues. The chain's CDR3 is CSAVPLVRATDTQYF.

This rearrangement joins TRBV7-9 to TRBJ2-3; the TCRdb call, TRBD1, lacks DNA for checking. Per germline, CDR1 SEHNR and CDR2 FQNEAQ (reference sequence). The CDR3 totals 15 residues. The chain's CDR3 is CASSPRGQAQITQYF.

The chain recombines TRBV2 with TRBJ2-5; the TCRdb D gene call, TRBD1, has no DNA to confirm it. This CDR3 comprises 15 residues. Per the germline V gene, CDR1 is SNHLY and CDR2 is FYNNEI. CDR3 protein: CASSGPGTGLETQYF.

The chain recombines TRBV7-2 with TRBJ2-3. Germline assignment: CDR1 SGHTA and CDR2 FQGNSA. This CDR3 spans 14 amino acids. CDR3 protein: CASSLSAGTDTQYF.

This chain's CDR3 is CASSRPGQENYGYTF. The chain recombines TRBV5-5 with TRBJ1-2; the D call of TRBD1 rests on TCRdb alone, since no DNA is present to check it. Germline loops: CDR1 SGHKS, CDR2 YYEKEE (reference sequence). The CDR3 has 15 amino acids.

V usage is TRBV4-2 and J usage is TRBJ1-2. The CDR3 extends over 14 amino acids. In germline, CDR1 is LGHNA, CDR2 YNFKEQ. CDR3 amino acids: CASSQETGGKGYTF.

The gene calls are TRBV3-1 and TRBJ2-2; without DNA, the TCRdb call of TRBD2 cannot be checked. This CDR3 region has 16 residues. Germline V gene sequence: CDR1 LGHDT, CDR2 YNNKEL (reference sequence). The CDR3 sequence is CASSQTSGPRDGELFF.

The CDR3: CASREGQGVSYGYTF. This chain joins TRBV10-2 and TRBJ1-2; the TCRdb call, TRBD1, lacks DNA for checking. The CDR3 loop spans 15 amino acids. Germline CDR1 and CDR2: WSHSY and SAAADI.